This T cell receptor (beta chain) was sequenced for a study of T cells in Graves' hyperthyroidism and ophthalmopathy. Researchers amplified the TCR beta CDR3 regions from RNA transcripts. With the HTBI primer set, the TCR CDR3 went through a first round of RT-PCR. TCRdb recomputed calls from the multiplex PCR reads with MiXCR, one row per CDR3 protein. The repertoire holds approximately 620,000 distinct CDR3 sequences, with approximately 15% as singletons. V gave up 5 bases and J gave up 2 bases; unmatched junction bases: 0. Germline V lookup: CDR1 KGHDR, CDR2 SFDVKD. CDR3 size: 14 residues. The study excluded patients with uncontrolled infection, other autoimmune disease, pregnancy or lactation. Diagnoses used clinical symptoms, serum thyroxine and TRAb, thyroid ultrasound and orbital computed tomography. This sample holds PBMCs from about 9.3 ml fresh peripheral blood.

Sequenced input: blood. This sequence joins TRBV24-1 and TRBJ2-7; 12 positions match TRBD2. This clonotype was obtained from a woman under 40 with Graves' hyperthyroidism that later progressed to Graves' ophthalmopathy. CDR3 in amino acids: CATSGTSGTYEQYF. The CDR3 nucleotides are TGTGCCACCAGTGGGACTAGCGGGACCTACGAGCAGTACTTC.